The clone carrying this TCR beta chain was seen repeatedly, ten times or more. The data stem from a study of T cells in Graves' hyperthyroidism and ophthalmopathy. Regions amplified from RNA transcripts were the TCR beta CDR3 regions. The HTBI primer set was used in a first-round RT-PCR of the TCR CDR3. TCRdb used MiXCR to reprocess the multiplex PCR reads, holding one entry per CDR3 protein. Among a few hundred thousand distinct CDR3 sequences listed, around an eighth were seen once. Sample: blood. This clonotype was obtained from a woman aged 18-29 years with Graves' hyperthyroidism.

In DNA form, the CDR3 reads TGTGCCAGCAGCCTCTCAGGGCCCAATGCGAATGAGCAGTTCTTC. Its protein is CASSLSGPNANEQFF. The genes are TRBV7-3 and TRBJ2-1; perhaps TRBD1 as D (5 bases). The CDR3 is made up of 15 amino acids. The V and J ends lost 5 bases and 7 bases respectively, with 18 bases between them. From germline, CDR1 is SGHTA and CDR2 FQGTGA.